The 8 T cell receptor beta chains listed next were all sequenced from one sample in a study of blood T cell repertoires in COVID-19 (dated by TCRdb to the early 2020s). The receptor library was made with the immunoSEQ multiplex PCR assay. In TCRdb, the immuneACCESS table is reduced to in-frame sequences with V and J assigned. These tables do not hold every clone; where another copy was compared, an unresolved V gene accounts for under half, and the others remain unexplained. For this sample there are around 97,000 clones; around 90% appear just once. The ten largest clones represent less than 4.5% of the sample. Source material: peripheral blood. The receptors originated from a human donor in a cohort sampled during active COVID-19.

The rearrangement joins TRBV10-2 to TRBJ1-5; 10 nucleotides agree with TRBD1. V shed 3 bases and J 9 bases; nucleotides not matched to a gene: 5. This CDR3 is 14 amino acids long. CDR1 is WSHSY, CDR2 SAAADI, per germline. This CDR3 reads CASSDPGTGVPQHF. DNA for the CDR3: TGCGCCAGCAGTGATCCCGGGACAGGGGTGCCCCAGCATTTT.

The chain recombines TRBV7-2 with TRBJ2-5; D uncertain. Trimming took off 5 bases at V and 4 bases at J, with 17 bases between the two ends. CDR1 and CDR2 (germline): SGHTA, FQGNSA. The CDR3 runs to 15 residues. In DNA form, the CDR3 reads TGTGCCAGCAGCAGTACACTATGGCAACCAGAGACCCAGTACTTC. The encoded protein is CASSSTLWQPETQYF.

The table lists this clone with a few counts. The rearrangement links TRBV7-2 to TRBJ1-1, with D perhaps TRBD1 (5 bases). Trimming pared 4 bases from V and 1 base from J, leaving 13 bases between. The CDR3 runs 15 residues. Per the germline V gene, CDR1 is SGHTA and CDR2 is FQGNSA. CDR3 amino acids: CASSWAGRTNTEAFF. The CDR3 DNA sequence: TGTGCCAGCAGCTGGGCGGGACGGACGAACACTGAAGCTTTCTTT.

The chain uses TRBV6-2 or TRBV6-3 and TRBJ1-1; unclear D gene. Trimming left V 4 bases short and J 8 bases short, with 11 bases between. The CDR3 totals 12 residues. The germline V gene encodes CDR1 MNHEY and CDR2 SVGEGT. CDR3: CASSLRTLEAFF. The CDR3 nucleotides are TGTGCCAGCAGTTTAAGGACTCTCGAAGCTTTCTTT.

This chain uses TRBV5-6 with TRBJ2-7; D gene unclear. V was shortened by 2 bases and J by 3 bases, with 12 bases between the two germline ends. The germline V gene has CDR1 SGHDT and CDR2 YYEEEE. The CDR3 totals 14 residues. The CDR3 DNA sequence: TGTGCCAGCAGCTTAGAAGTTATGAGCTACGAGCAGTACTTC. Its protein product is CASSLEVMSYEQYF.

This sequence joins TRBV3-1 (or the pseudogene TRBV3-2) and TRBJ2-7, with 15 bases that match TRBD2. The CDR3 is 16 amino acids. V dropped 4 bases and J dropped 2; count of bases not matched to a gene: 3. Per germline, CDR1 LGHDT and CDR2 YNNKEL (reference sequence). Here the CDR3 DNA reads TGTGCCAGCAGCCTAGGGACTAGCGGGGGGACCTACGAGCAGTACTTC. Residues: CASSLGTSGGTYEQYF.

V usage is TRBV7-2 and J usage is TRBJ2-1; 13 bases map to TRBD2. CDR3 size: 15 residues. J was trimmed by 7 bases and V by 4 bases; bases with no gene match: 4. CDR1 and CDR2 (germline): SGHTA, FQGNSA. The chain's CDR3 is CASSSGTSGKNEQFF. DNA for the CDR3: TGTGCCAGCAGCTCCGGGACTAGCGGGAAGAATGAGCAGTTCTTC. Drawing the rest from reference TRBV7-2 and TRBJ2-1, the complete variable domain is GAGVSQSPSNKVTEKGKDVELRCDPISGHTALYWYRQSLGQGLEFLIYFQGNSAPDKSGLPSDRFSAERTGGSVSTLTIQRTQQEDSAVYLCASSSGTSGKNEQFFGPGTRLTVL.

The V and J genes are TRBV27 and TRBJ1-3, with D tentatively TRBD1 (5 bases). In germline, CDR1 is MNHEY, CDR2 SMNVEV (reference sequence). The CDR3 covers 13 residues. Trimming cost V 1 base and J 9 bases, with 10 bases left between them. The CDR3 is CASSLYQGLTIYF. As DNA, the CDR3 is TGTGCCAGCAGTTTATATCAGGGACTCACCATATATTTT.